This T cell receptor beta chain originates from a study of control samples from healthy donors and cancer patients. Libraries were prepared by immunoSEQ multiplex PCR; TCRdb keeps only in-frame clonotypes and omits some of them. This table holds around 93,000 clones, roughly 92% found once. The CDR3 has 15 residues. Per germline, CDR1 ENHRY and CDR2 SYGVKD. V was pared by 6 bases and J by 0 bases, with 5 bases of the junction left unmatched. The specimen was blood. The J gene is TRBJ1-1, the V gene TRBV10-3; 9 bases line up with TRBD1. The sequence derives from a human donor in good health. The donor label of this sample is uncertain. The CDR3 here is CAIRRDREVNTEAFF. CDR3 in DNA: TGTGCCATCAGACGGGACAGGGAAGTGAACACTGAAGCTTTCTTT.